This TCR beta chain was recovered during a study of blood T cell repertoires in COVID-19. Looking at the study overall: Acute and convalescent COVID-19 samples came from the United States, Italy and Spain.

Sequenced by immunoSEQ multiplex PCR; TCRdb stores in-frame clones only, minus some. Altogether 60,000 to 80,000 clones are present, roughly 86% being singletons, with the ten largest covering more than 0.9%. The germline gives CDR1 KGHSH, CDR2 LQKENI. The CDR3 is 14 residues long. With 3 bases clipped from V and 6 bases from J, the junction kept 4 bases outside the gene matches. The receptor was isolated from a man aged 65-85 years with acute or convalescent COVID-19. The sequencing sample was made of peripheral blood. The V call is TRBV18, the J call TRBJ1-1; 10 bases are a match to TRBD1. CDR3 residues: CASSPWTGGAEAFF. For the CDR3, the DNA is TGTGCCAGCTCACCGTGGACAGGGGGAGCTGAAGCTTTCTTT.